Presented here are 20 T cell receptor beta chains from one specimen sequenced in a study of cytomegalovirus exposure and HLA in healthy donors. Here immunoSEQ multiplex PCR was the method, and the copy in TCRdb shows in-frame clones only, minus some. This table has some 290,000 clones, roughly 90% appearing once. The sample taken for sequencing was PBMCs. The receptors shown here come from a young man in good health and CMV-seronegative.

The chain combines TRBV5-6 with TRBJ1-5; weak D call: TRBD1 (6 bases). Germline assignment: CDR1 SGHDT and CDR2 YYEEEE. This CDR3 region has 17 residues. V shed 2 bases and J shed 2 bases, with 17 bases lying between them. The CDR3 sequence: CASSFGGPIIGNQPQHF. The CDR3 DNA reads as TGTGCCAGCAGCTTCGGGGGGCCCATTATAGGCAATCAGCCCCAGCATTTT. The full variable domain, completed using reference TRBV5-6 and TRBJ1-5, is DAGVTQSPTHLIKTRGQQVTLRCSPKSGHDTVSWYQQALGQGPQFIFQYYEEEERQRGNFPDRFSGHQFPNYSSELNVNALLLGDSALYLCASSFGGPIIGNQPQHFGDGTRLSIL.

The V call is TRBV7-8, the J call TRBJ1-1; 7 positions match TRBD1. The CDR3 is 14 residues long. Unmatched junction bases numbered 8, after V lost 5 bases and J lost 5 bases. Germline V gene sequence: CDR1 SGHVS, CDR2 FQNEAQ. CDR3 in amino acids: CASSIQGRRTEAFF. The CDR3 DNA follows: TGTGCCAGCAGCATACAGGGGAGGAGGACTGAAGCTTTCTTT.

This chain connects TRBV1 to TRBJ2-4; TRBD2 reflects the table's D call only, with no check against the DNA. TRBV1 is labeled a pseudogene. This CDR3 has 15 residues. The CDR3 region is CTSSPSGKETNIQYF. The CDR3 nucleotides read TGCACCAGCAGCCCCTCGGGGAAGGAAACAAACATTCAGTACTTC.

The chain joins TRBV27 to TRBJ2-5; the match to TRBD2 covers 9 bases. The DNA end is more similar to TRBJ2-7, so the J call may be wrong. The CDR3 extends over 16 amino acids. Germline CDR1 and CDR2: MNHEY and SMNVEV (reference sequence). CDR3 sequence reads: CASSPDFLAGPYEQYF. In nucleotides, the CDR3 is TGTGCCAGCAGTCCCGACTTTCTAGCGGGGCCCTACGAGCAGTACTTC.

The chain recombines TRBV11-2 with TRBJ2-5, with TRBD2 matching 10 bases. The trim removed 1 base at V and 2 bases at J, leaving 7 bases unmatched. CDR3 length equals 17 residues. Germline-derived CDR1 and CDR2 are SGHAT and FQNNGV. CDR3 DNA sequence: TGTGCCAGCAGCTTAGGCCCCAGCGGGGGGGGACAAGAGACCCAGTACTTC. Its protein product is CASSLGPSGGGQETQYF.

The rearrangement joins TRBV29-1 to TRBJ2-4; TRBD2 matches 16 bases. The trim removed 7 bases at V and 3 bases at J, leaving 9 bases unmatched. The CDR3 runs to 17 residues. Germline values: CDR1 SQVTM, CDR2 ANQGSEA. The CDR3 protein is CSGGTSGGASGKNIQYF. The CDR3 coding sequence is TGCAGCGGTGGGACTAGCGGGGGGGCATCGGGCAAAAACATTCAGTACTTC.

The rearrangement uses TRBV7-9 and TRBJ2-7; 8 bases line up with TRBD2. Germline-derived CDR1 and CDR2 are SEHNR and FQNEAQ (reference sequence). The CDR3 length is 14 residues. Losses at the gene ends were 4 bases for V and 3 bases for J; bases not matched to a gene: 5. The CDR3 DNA reads TGTGCCAGCAGCTCCCGGGAGGGATACTACGAGCAGTACTTC. Translating it yields CASSSREGYYEQYF.

This clone was recorded a few times. The V and J genes are TRBV10-3 and TRBJ2-5; the match to TRBD1 covers 8 bases. Per germline, CDR1 ENHRY and CDR2 SYGVKD. The CDR3 has 14 residues. The trim removed 0 bases at V and 4 bases at J, leaving 1 base unmatched. For the CDR3, the DNA is TGTGCCATCAGTGAGTCTGGGACAGGAGAGACCCAGTACTTC. As protein: CAISESGTGETQYF.

The chain is built from TRBV14 and TRBJ2-5; D call uncertain. CDR1 SGHDN and CDR2 FVKESK come from the germline V gene. V was trimmed by 4 bases and J by 1 base, leaving 10 bases between them. CDR3 size: 14 residues. The CDR3 coding sequence is TGTGCCAGCAGCCGGCCGAATTTCCAAGAGACCCAGTACTTC. This gives the protein CASSRPNFQETQYF.

The V and J genes are TRBV7-2 and TRBJ2-7; no clear D. The CDR3 loop spans 13 amino acids. V dropped 2 bases and J dropped 4 bases, with 9 bases sitting between them. CDR1 is SGHTA and CDR2 is FQGNSA in the germline V gene. The CDR3 bases are TGTGCCAGCAGCTTACAACAAACGTACGAGCAGTACTTC. Amino acids: CASSLQQTYEQYF.

This chain links TRBV10-2 with TRBJ2-2, with D maybe TRBD2 (6 bases). This CDR3 region has 14 residues. Trimming removed 5 bases at V and 6 bases at J, with 13 bases between. CDR1 is WSHSY and CDR2 is SAAADI in the germline V gene. CDR3 protein: CASSQTREAGELFF. The CDR3 coding sequence is TGCGCCAGCAGTCAGACTAGGGAAGCCGGGGAGCTGTTTTTT.

The rearrangement uses TRBV19 and TRBJ2-2; 10 nucleotides align to TRBD2. The CDR3 is 16 amino acids. Germline loops: CDR1 LNHDA, CDR2 SQIVND (reference sequence). Unmatched junction bases numbered 10, after V lost 5 bases and J lost 7 bases. The CDR3 nucleotides are TGTGCCAGTAGTCTTCTAGCGGGGGACGGGGACGGGGAGCTGTTTTTT. This sequence encodes CASSLLAGDGDGELFF.

The rearrangement links TRBV27 to TRBJ1-1, with D perhaps matching TRBD1 (6 bases). The CDR3 consists of 13 residues. The V and J ends lost 4 bases and 3 bases respectively, with 9 bases between them. Germline V gives CDR1 MNHEY, CDR2 SMNVEV (reference sequence). Here the CDR3 reads CASSSGGHTEAFF. CDR3 bases: TGTGCCAGCAGTTCGGGGGGCCACACTGAAGCTTTCTTT.

V gene TRBV13 combines with J gene TRBJ1-5, with 7 bases aligning to TRBD1. From germline, CDR1 is PRHDT and CDR2 FYEKMQ (reference sequence). The CDR3 loop spans 15 amino acids. After removal of 3 bases from V and 2 bases from J, the junction contained 4 bases not matched to a gene. CDR3 protein: CASSLGGTGNQPQHF. The CDR3 DNA reads as TGTGCCAGCAGCTTGGGTGGGACAGGCAATCAGCCCCAGCATTTT.

By its share, this clone is medium-sized. This chain connects TRBV10-3 to TRBJ1-2; D not certain. V gave up 1 base and J gave up 2 bases, with 8 bases separating them. The CDR3 extends over 14 amino acids. Looked up from germline, CDR1 is ENHRY and CDR2 is SYGVKD. Written as DNA, the CDR3 is TGTGCCATCAGTGAGTTGACAACCAACTATGGCTACACCTTC. Translation: CAISELTTNYGYTF.

This clone came up a few times. The chain uses TRBV5-1 and TRBJ2-2, with D possibly TRBD1 on 6 matching bases. CDR3 length: 14 amino acids. CDR1 is SGHRS, CDR2 YFSETQ, per germline. V lost 4 bases to trimming and J lost 6 bases, with 13 bases between them. Here the CDR3 DNA reads TGCGCCAGCAGCCCCGCCCAGGGGTCCGGGGAGCTGTTTTTT. Translated: CASSPAQGSGELFF.

The chain couples TRBV5-6 to TRBJ2-7, with D perhaps matching TRBD1 (6 bases). V was shortened by 5 bases and J by 4 bases, with 13 bases between the two germline ends. In germline, CDR1 is SGHDT, CDR2 YYEEEE. The length of the CDR3 is 13 residues. CDR3 protein: CASSHRDKYEQYF. CDR3 nucleotide sequence: TGTGCCAGCAGTCACCGGGACAAGTACGAGCAGTACTTC.

The rearrangement joins TRBV4-1 to TRBJ2-7, with D hard to call. This CDR3 comprises 15 residues. With 0 bases removed from V and 3 bases from J, the gap between germline ends came to 12 bases. Germline V gives CDR1 MGHRA, CDR2 YSYEKL. CDR3 DNA sequence: TGCGCCAGCAGCCAAGATGACCACCCTAGCTACGAGCAGTACTTC. This sequence encodes CASSQDDHPSYEQYF.

J is TRBJ2-7 and V is TRBV6-5; D ambiguous. Per the germline V gene, CDR1 is MNHEY and CDR2 is SVGAGI. CDR3 length: 14 amino acids. V was cut by 2 bases and J by 7 bases, with 15 bases left in between. The CDR3 DNA follows: TGTGCCAGCAGTTACGGGCCGACCTTCCGGGAGCAGTACTTC. The encoded protein is CASSYGPTFREQYF.

The rearrangement joins TRBV10-3 to TRBJ1-4; TRBD1 agrees at 7 bases. This CDR3 spans 16 amino acids. Germline assignment: CDR1 ENHRY and CDR2 SYGVKD. The V segment lost 10 bases and the J segment 0 bases; nucleotides outside the gene matches: 11. CDR3 bases: TGTGCCACTTCAGGGTCCGGGACAGCAACTAATGAAAAACTGTTTTTT. Translated: CATSGSGTATNEKLFF.